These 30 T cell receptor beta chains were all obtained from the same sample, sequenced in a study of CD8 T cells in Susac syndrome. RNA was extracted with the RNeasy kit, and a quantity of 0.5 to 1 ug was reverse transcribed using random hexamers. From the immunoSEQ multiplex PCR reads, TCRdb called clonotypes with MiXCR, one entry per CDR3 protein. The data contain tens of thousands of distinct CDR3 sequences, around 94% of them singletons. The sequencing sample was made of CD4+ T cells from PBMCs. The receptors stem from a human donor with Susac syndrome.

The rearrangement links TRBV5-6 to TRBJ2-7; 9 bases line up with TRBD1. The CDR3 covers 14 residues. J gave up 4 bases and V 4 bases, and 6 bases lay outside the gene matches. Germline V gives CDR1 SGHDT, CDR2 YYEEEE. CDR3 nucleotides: TGTGCCAGCAGCACGGACAGGGGAAGGTACGAGCAGTACTTC. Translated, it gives CASSTDRGRYEQYF.

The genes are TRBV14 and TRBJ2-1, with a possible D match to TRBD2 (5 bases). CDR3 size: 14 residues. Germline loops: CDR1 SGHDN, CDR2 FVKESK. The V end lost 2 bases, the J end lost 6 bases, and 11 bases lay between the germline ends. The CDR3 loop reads CASSQPGLINEQFF. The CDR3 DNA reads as TGTGCCAGCAGCCAACCAGGACTCATCAATGAGCAGTTCTTC. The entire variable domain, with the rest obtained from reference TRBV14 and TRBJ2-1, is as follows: EAGVTQFPSHSVIEKGQTVTLRCDPISGHDNLYWYRRVMGKEIKFLLHFVKESKQDESGMPNNRFLAERTGGTYSTLKVQPAELEDSGVYFCASSQPGLINEQFFGPGTRLTVL.

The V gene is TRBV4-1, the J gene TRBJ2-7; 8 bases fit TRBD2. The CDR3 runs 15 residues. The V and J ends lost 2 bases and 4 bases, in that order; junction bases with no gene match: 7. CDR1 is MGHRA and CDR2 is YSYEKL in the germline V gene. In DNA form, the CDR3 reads TGCGCCAGCAGCCAACCGCCTAGCGGGCTTTACGAGCAGTACTTC. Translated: CASSQPPSGLYEQYF.

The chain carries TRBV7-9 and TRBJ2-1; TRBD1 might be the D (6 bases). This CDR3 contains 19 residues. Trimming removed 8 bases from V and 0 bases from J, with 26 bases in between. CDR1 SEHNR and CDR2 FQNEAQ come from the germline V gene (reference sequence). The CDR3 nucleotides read TGTGCCAGCGGGACAATACGGGGCCAGCGAACTAGCTCCTACAATGAGCAGTTCTTC. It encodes CASGTIRGQRTSSYNEQFF.

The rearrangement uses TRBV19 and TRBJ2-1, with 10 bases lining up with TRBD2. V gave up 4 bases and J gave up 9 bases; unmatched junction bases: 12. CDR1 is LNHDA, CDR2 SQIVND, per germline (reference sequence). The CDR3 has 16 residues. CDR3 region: CASSRERGGPGSEQFF. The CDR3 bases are TGTGCCAGTAGTAGGGAGCGGGGGGGCCCGGGGAGTGAGCAGTTCTTC.

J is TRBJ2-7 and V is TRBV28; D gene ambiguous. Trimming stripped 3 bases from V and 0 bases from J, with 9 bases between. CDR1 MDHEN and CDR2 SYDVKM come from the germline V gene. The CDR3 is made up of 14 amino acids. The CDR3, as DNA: TGTGCCAGCAGTTTGGTTGCCCGCTCCTACGAGCAGTACTTC. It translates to CASSLVARSYEQYF.

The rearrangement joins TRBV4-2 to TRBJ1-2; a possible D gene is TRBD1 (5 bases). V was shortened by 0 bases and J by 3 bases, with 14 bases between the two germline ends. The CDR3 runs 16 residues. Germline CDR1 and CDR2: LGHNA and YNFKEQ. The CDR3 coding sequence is TGTGCCAGCAGCCAAGACATGGGGGTTAGGGACTATGGCTACACCTTC. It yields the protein CASSQDMGVRDYGYTF.

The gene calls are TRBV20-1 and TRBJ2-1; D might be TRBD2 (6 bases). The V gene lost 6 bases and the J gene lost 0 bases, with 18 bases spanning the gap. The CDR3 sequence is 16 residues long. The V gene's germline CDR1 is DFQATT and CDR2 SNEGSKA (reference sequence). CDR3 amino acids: CSADTSSWSSYNEQFF. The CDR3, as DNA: TGCAGTGCCGATACTAGCTCTTGGAGCTCCTACAATGAGCAGTTCTTC.

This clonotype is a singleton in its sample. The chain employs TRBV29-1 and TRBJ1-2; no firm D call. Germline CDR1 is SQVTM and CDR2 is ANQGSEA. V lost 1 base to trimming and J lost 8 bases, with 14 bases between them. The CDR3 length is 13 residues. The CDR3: CSVEAVGVLGYTF. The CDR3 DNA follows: TGCAGCGTTGAAGCGGTCGGGGTGTTAGGCTACACCTTC.

The CDR3 DNA sequence: TGTGCCAGCAGTGTGCAGCGGGAAGCAGGCGAGCAGTACTTC. Its translation: CASSVQREAGEQYF. The J gene is TRBJ2-7, the V gene TRBV2; 7 bases agree with TRBD2. The CDR3 extends over 14 amino acids. V shed 4 bases, J shed 6 bases, and the junction held 9 bases outside the gene matches. Germline CDR1 SNHLY, CDR2 FYNNEI.

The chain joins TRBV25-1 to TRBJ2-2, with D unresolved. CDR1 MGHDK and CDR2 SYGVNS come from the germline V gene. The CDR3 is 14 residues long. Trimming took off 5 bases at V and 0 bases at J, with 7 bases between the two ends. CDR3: CASSRTANTGELFF. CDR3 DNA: TGTGCCAGCAGTCGCACAGCGAACACCGGGGAGCTGTTTTTT.

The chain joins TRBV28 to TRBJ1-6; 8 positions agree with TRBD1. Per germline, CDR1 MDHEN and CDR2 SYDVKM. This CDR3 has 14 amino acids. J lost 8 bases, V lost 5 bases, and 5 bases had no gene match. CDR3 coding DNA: TGTGCCAGCAGTCCCGGACAGGGAGATTCACCCCTCCACTTT. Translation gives CASSPGQGDSPLHF. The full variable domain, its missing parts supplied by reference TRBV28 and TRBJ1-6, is DVKVTQSSRYLVKRTGEKVFLECVQDMDHENMFWYRQDPGLGLRLIYFSYDVKMKEKGDIPEGYSVSREKKERFSLILESASTNQTSMYLCASSPGQGDSPLHFGNGTRLTVT.

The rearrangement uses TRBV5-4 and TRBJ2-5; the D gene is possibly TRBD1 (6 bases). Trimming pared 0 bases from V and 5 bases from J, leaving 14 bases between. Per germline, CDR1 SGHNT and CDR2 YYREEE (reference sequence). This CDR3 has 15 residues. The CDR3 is CASSLGTGLGETQYF. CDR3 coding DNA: TGTGCCAGCAGCTTGGGCACAGGGCTGGGGGAGACCCAGTACTTC.

The CDR3 loop reads CASSLYRGGADTQYF. CDR3 bases: TGTGCCAGCAGCCTTTACAGGGGTGGGGCAGATACGCAGTATTTT. This sequence joins TRBV6-1 and TRBJ2-3; 7 positions match TRBD1. V shed 6 bases and J 4 bases; nucleotides not matched to a gene: 10. Germline V gives CDR1 MNHNS, CDR2 SASEGT. This CDR3 comprises 15 residues.

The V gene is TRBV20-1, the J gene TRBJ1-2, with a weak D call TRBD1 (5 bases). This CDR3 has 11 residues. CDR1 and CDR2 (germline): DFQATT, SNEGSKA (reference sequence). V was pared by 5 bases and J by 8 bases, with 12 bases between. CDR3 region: CSASSWGGYTF. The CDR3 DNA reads TGCAGTGCTTCTTCGTGGGGGGGCTACACCTTC.

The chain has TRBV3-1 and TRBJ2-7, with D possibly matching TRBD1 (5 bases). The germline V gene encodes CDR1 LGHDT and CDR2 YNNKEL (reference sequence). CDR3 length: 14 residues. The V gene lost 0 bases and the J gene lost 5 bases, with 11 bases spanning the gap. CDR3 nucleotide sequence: TGTGCCAGCAGCCAAGATCGGAACAGGAACGAGCAGTACTTC. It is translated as CASSQDRNRNEQYF.

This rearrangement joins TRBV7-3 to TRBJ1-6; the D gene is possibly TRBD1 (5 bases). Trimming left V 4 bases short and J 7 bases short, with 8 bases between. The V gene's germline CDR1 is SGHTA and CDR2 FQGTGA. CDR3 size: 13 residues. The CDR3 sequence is CASSSDKNSPLHF. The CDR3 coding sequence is TGTGCCAGCAGCTCGGACAAGAATTCACCCCTCCACTTT.

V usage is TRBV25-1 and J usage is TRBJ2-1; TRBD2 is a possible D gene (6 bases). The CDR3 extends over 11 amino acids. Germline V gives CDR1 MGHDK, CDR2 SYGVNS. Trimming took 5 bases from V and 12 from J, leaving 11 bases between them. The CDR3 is CASSPGDLQFF. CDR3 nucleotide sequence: TGTGCCAGCAGTCCTGGGGACTTGCAGTTCTTC.

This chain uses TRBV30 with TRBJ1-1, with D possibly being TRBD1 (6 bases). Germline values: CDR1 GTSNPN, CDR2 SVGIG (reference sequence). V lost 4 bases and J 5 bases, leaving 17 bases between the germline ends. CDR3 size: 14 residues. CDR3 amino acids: CAWIHRERGTEAFF. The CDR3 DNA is TGTGCCTGGATCCACAGGGAAAGGGGGACTGAAGCTTTCTTT. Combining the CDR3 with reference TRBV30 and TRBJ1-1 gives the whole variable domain SQTIHQWPATLVQPVGSPLSLECTVEGTSNPNLYWYRQAAGRGLQLLFYSVGIGQISSEVPQNLSASRPQDRQFILSSKKLLLSDSGFYLCAWIHRERGTEAFFGQGTRLTVV.

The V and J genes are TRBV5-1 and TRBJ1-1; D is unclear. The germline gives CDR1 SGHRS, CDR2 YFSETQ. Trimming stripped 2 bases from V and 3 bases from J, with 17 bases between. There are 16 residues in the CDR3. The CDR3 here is CASSLGKAKSDTEAFF. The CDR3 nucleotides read TGCGCCAGCAGCTTAGGTAAAGCCAAGTCGGACACTGAAGCTTTCTTT.

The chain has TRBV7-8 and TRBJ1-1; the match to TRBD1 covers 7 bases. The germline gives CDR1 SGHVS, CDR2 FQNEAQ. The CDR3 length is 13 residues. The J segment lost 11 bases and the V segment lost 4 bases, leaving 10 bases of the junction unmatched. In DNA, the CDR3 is TGTGCCAGCAGCTCCATCATAGGGGGCGACGCTTTCTTT. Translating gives CASSSIIGGDAFF.

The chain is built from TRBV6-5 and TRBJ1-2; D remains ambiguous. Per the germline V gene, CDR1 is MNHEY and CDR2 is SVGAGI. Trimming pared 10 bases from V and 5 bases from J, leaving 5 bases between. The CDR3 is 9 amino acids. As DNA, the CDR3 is TGTGCCATGGGTTATGGCTACACCTTC. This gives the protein CAMGYGYTF.

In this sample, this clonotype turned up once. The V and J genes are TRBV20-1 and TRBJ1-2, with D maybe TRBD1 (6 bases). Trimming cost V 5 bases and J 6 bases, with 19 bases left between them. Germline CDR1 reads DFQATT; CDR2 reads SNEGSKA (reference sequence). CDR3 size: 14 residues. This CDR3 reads CSAAQGRTWDGYTF. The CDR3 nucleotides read TGCAGTGCTGCCCAGGGGAGGACTTGGGATGGCTACACCTTC.

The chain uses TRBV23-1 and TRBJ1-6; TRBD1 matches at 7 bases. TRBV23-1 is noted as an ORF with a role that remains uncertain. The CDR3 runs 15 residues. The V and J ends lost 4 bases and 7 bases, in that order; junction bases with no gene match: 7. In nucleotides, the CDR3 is TGCGCCAGCAGTCCCTACAGGGGTAACAATTCACCCCTCCACTTT. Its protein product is CASSPYRGNNSPLHF.

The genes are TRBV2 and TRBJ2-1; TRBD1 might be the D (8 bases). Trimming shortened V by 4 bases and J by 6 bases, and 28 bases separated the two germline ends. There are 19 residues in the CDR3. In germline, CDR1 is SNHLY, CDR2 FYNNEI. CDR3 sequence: CASSVNRGGFGATSNEQFF. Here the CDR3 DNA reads TGTGCCAGCAGTGTAAACAGGGGGGGTTTTGGGGCTACAAGCAATGAGCAGTTCTTC.

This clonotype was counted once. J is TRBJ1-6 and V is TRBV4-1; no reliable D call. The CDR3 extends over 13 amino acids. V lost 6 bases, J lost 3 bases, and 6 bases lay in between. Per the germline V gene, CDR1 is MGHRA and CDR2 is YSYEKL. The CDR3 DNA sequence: TGCGCCAGCAGTGCAGGCTATAATTCACCCCTCCACTTT. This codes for CASSAGYNSPLHF.

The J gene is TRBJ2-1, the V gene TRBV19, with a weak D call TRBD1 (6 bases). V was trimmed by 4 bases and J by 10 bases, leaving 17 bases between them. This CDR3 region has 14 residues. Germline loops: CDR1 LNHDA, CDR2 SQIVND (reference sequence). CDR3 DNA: TGTGCCAGTAGTAGCCCACAGGGTCGAGGGGAGCAGTTCTTC. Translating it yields CASSSPQGRGEQFF.

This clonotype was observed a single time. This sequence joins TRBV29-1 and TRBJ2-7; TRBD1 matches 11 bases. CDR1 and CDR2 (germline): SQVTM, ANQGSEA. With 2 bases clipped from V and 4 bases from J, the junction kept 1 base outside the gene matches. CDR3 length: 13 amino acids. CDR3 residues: CSVEWDRGYEQYF. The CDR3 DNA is TGCAGCGTTGAATGGGACAGGGGGTACGAGCAGTACTTC.

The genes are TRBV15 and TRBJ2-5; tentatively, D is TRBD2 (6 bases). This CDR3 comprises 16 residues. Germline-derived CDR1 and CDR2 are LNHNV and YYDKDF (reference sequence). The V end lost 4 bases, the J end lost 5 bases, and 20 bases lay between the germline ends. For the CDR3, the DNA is TGTGCCACCAGCAACCGAGGGCGGAGGGGTACGGAGACCCAGTACTTC. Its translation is CATSNRGRRGTETQYF.

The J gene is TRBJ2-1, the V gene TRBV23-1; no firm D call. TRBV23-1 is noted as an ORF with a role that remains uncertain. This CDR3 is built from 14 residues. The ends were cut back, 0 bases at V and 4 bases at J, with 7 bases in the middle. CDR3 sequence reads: CASSQSWDYNEQFF. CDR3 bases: TGCGCCAGCAGTCAATCATGGGATTACAATGAGCAGTTCTTC.